This TCR beta chain was sequenced during a study of regulatory T cells in long-lasting Graves disease. Stated time point: persistent/refractory GD, antithyroid drugs over 5 years with positive TRAb. Researchers made the TCR library from RNA that was extracted from PBMCs. The peripheral blood volume drawn was 7.5 to 9.5 milliliters, and it was collected into EDTA tubes. Arm-PCR of CDR3 regions with iRepertoire HTBI primers generated TCR beta libraries. TCRdb re-derived calls from the multiplex PCR reads in MiXCR, one entry per CDR3 protein. The sample includes about 660,000 distinct CDR3 sequences, around 30% of them seen just once. In germline, CDR1 is SGHTA, CDR2 FQGNSA. Trimming took 5 bases from V and 1 from J; bases not matched to a gene: 9. The length of the CDR3 is 16 residues.

The sample in question was peripheral blood mononuclear cells (PBMCs), obtained when the disease was refractory, from a patient treated with antithyroid drugs. This sequence joins TRBV7-2 and TRBJ1-1; TRBD1 aligns across 8 bases. This TCR was sampled from a female donor with Graves disease. In DNA, the CDR3 is TGTGCCAGCAGCACCGGACAGGGTTTCTCGAACACTGAAGCTTTCTTT. Translated, it gives CASSTGQGFSNTEAFF.